The 2 T cell receptor beta chains below were found in one sample sequenced in a study of brain T cells in children with intractable seizures. The protocol was immunoSEQ multiplex PCR, while the TCRdb copy is restricted to in-frame clones and leaves out a portion. The sample lists around 340,000 clones, 93% seen once, with 5.7% in the top ten. Noted time point: blood from clinic visit 5 months post-surgery; TSC patient then seizure free. The sample was peripheral blood, taken roughly 5 months after surgery. These receptor sequences come from a boy under two years old with tuberous sclerosis and intractable seizures.

This clone appeared a single time. The chain employs TRBV24-1 and TRBJ2-2; D possibly matches TRBD1 or TRBD2 (5 bases each). V was shortened by 0 bases and J by 6 bases, with 16 bases between the two germline ends. The CDR3 sequence is 17 residues long. CDR1 is KGHDR, CDR2 SFDVKD, per germline. The CDR3 is CATSDLRTSGRPGELFF. DNA of the CDR3: TGTGCCACCAGTGATTTGCGGACCTCAGGGAGACCCGGGGAGCTGTTTTTT.

The chain employs TRBV23-1 and TRBJ1-2; D may be TRBD1 (6 bases). TRBV23-1 counts as an open reading frame of uncertain function. There are 14 residues in the CDR3. With 0 bases removed from V and 5 bases from J, the gap between germline ends came to 10 bases. The CDR3 protein is CASSQSVGAYGYTF. As DNA, the CDR3 is TGCGCCAGCAGTCAATCCGTGGGGGCTTATGGCTACACCTTC.